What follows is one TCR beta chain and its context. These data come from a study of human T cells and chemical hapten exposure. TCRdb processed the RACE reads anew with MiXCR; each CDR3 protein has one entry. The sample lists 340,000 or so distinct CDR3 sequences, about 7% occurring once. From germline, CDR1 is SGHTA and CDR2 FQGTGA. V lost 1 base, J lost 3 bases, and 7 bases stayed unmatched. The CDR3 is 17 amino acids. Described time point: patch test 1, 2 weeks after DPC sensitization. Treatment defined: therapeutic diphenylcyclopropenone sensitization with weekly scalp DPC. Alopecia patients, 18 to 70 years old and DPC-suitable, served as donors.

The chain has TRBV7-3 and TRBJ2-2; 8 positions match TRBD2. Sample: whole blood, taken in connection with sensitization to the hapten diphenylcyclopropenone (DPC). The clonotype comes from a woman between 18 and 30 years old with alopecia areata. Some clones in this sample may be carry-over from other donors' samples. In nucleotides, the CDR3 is TGTGCCAGCAGCTTAAACCCCATAGCGGGGCACACCGGGGAGCTGTTTTTT. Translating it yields CASSLNPIAGHTGELFF.